These 20 T cell receptor beta chains came from one sample sequenced in a study of lymphopenia after photon versus proton radiotherapy. Profiled with immunoSEQ multiplex PCR; TCRdb holds only in-frame clones, not every one. The table records 150,000 to 200,000 clones, 70% to 90% of them present only once. The starting material was peripheral blood, obtained from a patient treated with photon-based radiotherapy. These receptors came from a man aged 45 to 65 with gastric cancer.

J is TRBJ2-7 and V is TRBV28; the D gene is possibly TRBD1 (5 bases). CDR1 and CDR2 (germline): MDHEN, SYDVKM. The CDR3 extends over 14 amino acids. Trimming left V 5 bases short and J 2 bases short, with 13 bases between. CDR3 bases: TGTGCCAGCAGTCCGGCAGGGAACCCCTACGAGCAGTACTTC. Its protein product is CASSPAGNPYEQYF.

The chain combines TRBV9 with TRBJ2-7, with 9 nucleotides matching TRBD2. The V segment lost 2 bases and the J segment 0 bases; nucleotides outside the gene matches: 3. Germline V lookup: CDR1 SGDLS, CDR2 YYNGEE. The CDR3 sequence is 15 residues long. This chain's CDR3 is CASSVSGSASYEQYF. CDR3 DNA sequence: TGTGCCAGCAGCGTTAGCGGGAGTGCCTCCTACGAGCAGTACTTC.

J is TRBJ1-2 and V is TRBV4-2; 7 bases match TRBD1. From germline, CDR1 is LGHNA and CDR2 YNFKEQ. With 0 bases clipped from V and 7 bases from J, the junction kept 2 bases outside the gene matches. The CDR3 spans 13 residues. CDR3 region: CASSQENRGGYTF. CDR3 sequence (DNA): TGTGCCAGCAGCCAAGAGAACAGGGGTGGCTACACCTTC.

The CDR3 region has the DNA TGTGCCAGCAGCGTAGGTTGGGGACAGGGGATCTCCGAGCAGTACTTC. Protein sequence: CASSVGWGQGISEQYF. The V call is TRBV9, the J call TRBJ2-7; TRBD1 matches at 10 bases. Trimming cost V 0 bases and J 6 bases; bases outside gene matches: 9. Per germline, CDR1 SGDLS and CDR2 YYNGEE. CDR3 length equals 16 residues. Full variable domain (missing parts from reference TRBV9 and TRBJ2-7): DSGVTQTPKHLITATGQRVTLRCSPRSGDLSVYWYQQSLDQGLQFLIQYYNGEERAKGNILERFSAQQFPDLHSELNLSSLELGDSALYFCASSVGWGQGISEQYFGPGTRLTVT.

V and J are TRBV5-1 and TRBJ2-1, with 10 bases aligning to TRBD2. The CDR3 extends over 17 amino acids. Per germline, CDR1 SGHRS and CDR2 YFSETQ. V shed 0 bases, J shed 2 bases, and the junction held 5 bases outside the gene matches. In nucleotides, the CDR3 is TGCGCCAGCAGCTTGGTGGCTAGCGGGGGCACCTACAATGAGCAGTTCTTC. Protein product: CASSLVASGGTYNEQFF.

V usage is TRBV2 and J usage is TRBJ1-4, with 11 bases matching TRBD1. The CDR3 covers 15 residues. Germline V gene data show CDR1 as SNHLY and CDR2 as FYNNEI. V shed 5 bases and J 7 bases; nucleotides not matched to a gene: 6. In DNA, the CDR3 is TGTGCCAGCAGTACTGGGACAGGGGGTTTTGAAAAACTGTTTTTT. Translated, it gives CASSTGTGGFEKLFF.

As for this clone: The same CDR3 also results from other DNA sequences found in this sample. V gene TRBV5-1 combines with J gene TRBJ2-7; D not certain. The CDR3 totals 13 residues. Germline V gene sequence: CDR1 SGHRS, CDR2 YFSETQ. With 0 bases removed from V and 1 base from J, the gap between germline ends came to 5 bases. CDR3 in DNA: TGCGCCAGCAGCTTGGCCGGTTCCTACGAGCAGTACTTC. Protein product: CASSLAGSYEQYF.

This rearrangement joins TRBV6-5 to TRBJ2-1; 9 nucleotides align to TRBD2. CDR1 is MNHEY, CDR2 SVGAGI, per germline. CDR3 length: 15 residues. V lost 0 bases to trimming and J lost 9 bases; unmatched junction nucleotides: 6. The CDR3 DNA is TGTGCCAGCAGTTACTCGGCGGGAGGGATCGGTGAGCAGTTCTTC. Its translation: CASSYSAGGIGEQFF.

The V and J genes are TRBV2 and TRBJ2-7; D unresolved. The germline V and J ends were trimmed by 8 bases and 0 bases, with 11 bases remaining between them. The CDR3 is made up of 13 amino acids. CDR1 SNHLY and CDR2 FYNNEI come from the germline V gene. The CDR3 region is CASVPASSYEQYF. CDR3 sequence (DNA): TGTGCCAGCGTACCTGCGAGCTCCTACGAGCAGTACTTC.

The chain uses TRBV5-4 and TRBJ2-1, with 15 bases fitting TRBD2. Per germline, CDR1 SGHNT and CDR2 YYREEE (reference sequence). The CDR3 runs 15 residues. The trim removed 4 bases at V and 6 bases at J, leaving 2 bases unmatched. Here the CDR3 reads CASSTGLAGGNEQFF. The CDR3 nucleotides are TGTGCCAGCAGCACGGGACTAGCGGGAGGCAATGAGCAGTTCTTC.

This clone was picked up one time. CDR3 in amino acids: CASSLTSGRTDTQYF. The DNA of the CDR3 is TGTGCCAGCAGCTTGACTAGCGGGAGAACAGATACGCAGTATTTT. J is TRBJ2-3 and V is TRBV7-2, with TRBD2 identical over 12 bases. Germline V gives CDR1 SGHTA, CDR2 FQGNSA. V lost 3 bases, J lost 3 bases, and 1 base stayed unmatched. This CDR3 comprises 15 residues.

This clone was detected once. The chain combines TRBV27 with TRBJ2-3, with a possible D match to TRBD1 (6 bases). Germline CDR1 reads MNHEY; CDR2 reads SMNVEV (reference sequence). This CDR3 comprises 17 residues. Trimming cost V 6 bases and J 0 bases, with 19 bases left between them. CDR3 in amino acids: CASSGGFDRTSTDTQYF. The CDR3, as DNA: TGTGCCAGCAGCGGAGGCTTCGACAGGACTAGCACAGATACGCAGTATTTT.

The chain carries TRBV5-4 and TRBJ2-3; 7 bases align to TRBD2. Looked up from germline, CDR1 is SGHNT and CDR2 is YYREEE (reference sequence). There are 13 residues in the CDR3. V dropped 5 bases and J dropped 4; count of bases not matched to a gene: 4. CDR3 residues: CASSPLAPDTQYF. The CDR3 region has the DNA TGTGCCAGCAGTCCACTAGCGCCAGATACGCAGTATTTT.

The rearrangement links TRBV11-2 to TRBJ2-7; D remains ambiguous. Germline V gene lookup returns CDR1 SGHAT and CDR2 FQNNGV. CDR3 length: 14 amino acids. The V gene lost 4 bases and the J gene lost 3 bases, with 13 bases spanning the gap. The CDR3: CASSSLVAYYEQYF. The CDR3 DNA reads as TGTGCCAGCAGCTCCTTAGTGGCCTACTACGAGCAGTACTTC.

The rearrangement links TRBV29-1 to TRBJ1-2; no firm D call. The CDR3 covers 12 residues. CDR1 is SQVTM and CDR2 is ANQGSEA in the germline V gene. Trimming removed 7 bases from V and 2 bases from J, with 11 bases in between. DNA of the CDR3: TGCAGCGCCTTTACCGGGAACTATGGCTACACCTTC. As protein: CSAFTGNYGYTF.

CDR3 sequence reads: CAISVEGPNNQPQHF. The CDR3 nucleotides read TGTGCCATCAGTGTCGAGGGACCGAACAATCAGCCCCAGCATTTT. The chain has TRBV10-3 and TRBJ1-5, with D possibly matching TRBD1 (5 bases). Germline lookup yields CDR1 ENHRY and CDR2 SYGVKD. V shed 4 bases and J shed 3 bases, with 13 bases lying between them. This CDR3 is 15 amino acids long.

V is TRBV1 and J is TRBJ2-7; whether TRBD2, the table's D call, matches the DNA was not checked. TRBV1 is marked as a pseudogene. This CDR3 is built from 18 residues. The CDR3 bases are TGCACCAGCAGCCAACCCCCTGGAGGGATCGCCGATTACTACGAGCAGTACTTC. Its translation: CTSSQPPGGIADYYEQYF.

The chain recombines TRBV5-1 with TRBJ2-7; TRBD2 aligns across 9 bases. The junction had 7 bases not matched to a gene; V was cut back by 4 bases and J by 2 bases. Germline V gene lookup returns CDR1 SGHRS and CDR2 YFSETQ. This CDR3 is 15 amino acids long. The CDR3 loop is CASSKSGRSTYEQYF. DNA for the CDR3: TGCGCCAGCAGCAAGAGCGGGAGGAGCACCTACGAGCAGTACTTC.

The rearrangement joins TRBV28 to TRBJ1-2; D call uncertain. The V end was cut by 3 bases, the J end by 7 bases, with 3 bases between. Germline CDR1 is MDHEN and CDR2 is SYDVKM. The CDR3 extends over 10 amino acids. The chain's CDR3 is CASSLGGYTF. CDR3 bases: TGTGCCAGCAGTTTGGGTGGCTACACCTTC.

This clone was observed a handful of times. The chain employs TRBV4-1 and TRBJ1-4; D may be TRBD1 (5 bases). CDR3 size: 16 residues. V gave up 4 bases and J gave up 1 base, with 13 bases separating them. Germline CDR1 is MGHRA and CDR2 is YSYEKL. CDR3 sequence: CASSPIRGQTNEKLFF. In DNA, the CDR3 is TGCGCCAGCAGCCCCATAAGGGGCCAAACTAATGAAAAACTGTTTTTT.